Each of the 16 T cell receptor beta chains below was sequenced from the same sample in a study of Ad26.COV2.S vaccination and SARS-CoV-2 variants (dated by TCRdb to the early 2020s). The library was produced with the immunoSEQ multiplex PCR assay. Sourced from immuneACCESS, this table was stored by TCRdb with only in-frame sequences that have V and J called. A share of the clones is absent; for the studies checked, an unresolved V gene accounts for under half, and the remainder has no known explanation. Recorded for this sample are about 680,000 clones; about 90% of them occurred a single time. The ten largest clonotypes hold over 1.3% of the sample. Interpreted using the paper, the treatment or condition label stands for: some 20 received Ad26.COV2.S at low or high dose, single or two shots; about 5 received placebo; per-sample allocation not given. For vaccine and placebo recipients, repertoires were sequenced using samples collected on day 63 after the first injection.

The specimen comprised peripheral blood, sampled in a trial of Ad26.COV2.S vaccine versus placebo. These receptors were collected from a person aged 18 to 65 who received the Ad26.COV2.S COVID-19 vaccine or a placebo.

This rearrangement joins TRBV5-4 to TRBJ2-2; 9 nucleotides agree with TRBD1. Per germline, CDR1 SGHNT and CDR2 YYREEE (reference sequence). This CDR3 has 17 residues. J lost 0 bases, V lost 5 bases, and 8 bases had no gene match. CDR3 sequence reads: CASRRSGTGTNTGELFF. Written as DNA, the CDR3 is TGTGCCAGCAGAAGATCCGGGACAGGGACGAACACCGGGGAGCTGTTTTTT.

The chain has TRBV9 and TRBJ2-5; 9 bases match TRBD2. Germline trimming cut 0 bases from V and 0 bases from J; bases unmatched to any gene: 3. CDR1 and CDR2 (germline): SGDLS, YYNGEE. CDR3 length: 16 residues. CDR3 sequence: CASSVGGGGDQETQYF. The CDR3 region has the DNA TGTGCCAGCAGCGTAGGCGGCGGGGGGGACCAAGAGACCCAGTACTTC. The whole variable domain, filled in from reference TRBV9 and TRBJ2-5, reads DSGVTQTPKHLITATGQRVTLRCSPRSGDLSVYWYQQSLDQGLQFLIQYYNGEERAKGNILERFSAQQFPDLHSELNLSSLELGDSALYFCASSVGGGGDQETQYFGPGTRLLVL.

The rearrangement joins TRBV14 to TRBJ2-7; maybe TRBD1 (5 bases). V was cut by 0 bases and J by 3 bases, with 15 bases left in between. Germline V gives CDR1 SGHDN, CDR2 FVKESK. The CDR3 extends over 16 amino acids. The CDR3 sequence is CASSQDAGARNYEQYF. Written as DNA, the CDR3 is TGTGCCAGCAGCCAAGATGCTGGGGCCAGGAACTACGAGCAGTACTTC.

DNA for the CDR3: TGTGCCAGCAGCTTTACTAGCGGCTCCTACAATGAGCAGTTCTTC. Protein: CASSFTSGSYNEQFF. J is TRBJ2-1 and V is TRBV11-2; TRBD2 matches 8 bases. This CDR3 region has 15 residues. Germline assignment: CDR1 SGHAT and CDR2 FQNNGV. The trim removed 3 bases at V and 0 bases at J, leaving 1 base unmatched.

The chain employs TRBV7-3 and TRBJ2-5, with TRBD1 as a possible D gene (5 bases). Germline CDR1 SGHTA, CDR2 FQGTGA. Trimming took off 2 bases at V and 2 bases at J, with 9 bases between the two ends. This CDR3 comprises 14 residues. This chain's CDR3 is CASSLSSGQETQYF. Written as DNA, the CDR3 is TGTGCCAGCAGCTTATCGTCAGGGCAAGAGACCCAGTACTTC.

CDR3 sequence: CATSDPRGQGRYTGELFF. CDR3 sequence (DNA): TGTGCCACCAGTGATCCCCGGGGACAGGGCAGGTACACCGGGGAGCTGTTTTTT. The V call is TRBV24-1, the J call TRBJ2-2; 9 bases match TRBD1. Trimming took 3 bases from V and 3 from J; bases not matched to a gene: 10. In germline, CDR1 is KGHDR, CDR2 SFDVKD. The CDR3 length is 18 residues.

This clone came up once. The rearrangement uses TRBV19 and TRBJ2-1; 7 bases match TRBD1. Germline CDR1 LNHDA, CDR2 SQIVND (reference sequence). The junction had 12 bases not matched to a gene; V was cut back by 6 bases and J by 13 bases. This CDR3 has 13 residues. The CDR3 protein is CASSIGTDLYQFF. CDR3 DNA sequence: TGTGCCAGTAGCATTGGGACAGACCTGTACCAGTTCTTC.

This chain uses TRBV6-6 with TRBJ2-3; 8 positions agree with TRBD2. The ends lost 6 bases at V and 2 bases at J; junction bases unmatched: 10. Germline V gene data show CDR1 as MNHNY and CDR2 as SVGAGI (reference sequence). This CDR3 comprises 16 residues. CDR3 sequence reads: CASSPGGGHITDTQYF. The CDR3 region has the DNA TGTGCCAGCAGCCCAGGCGGGGGGCACATCACAGATACGCAGTATTTT.

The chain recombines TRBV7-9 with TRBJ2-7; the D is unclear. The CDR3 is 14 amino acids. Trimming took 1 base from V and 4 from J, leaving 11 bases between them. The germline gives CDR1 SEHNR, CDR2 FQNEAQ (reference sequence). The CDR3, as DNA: TGTGCCAGCAGCTTAGTCGGGCTAGAGTACGAGCAGTACTTC. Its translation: CASSLVGLEYEQYF.

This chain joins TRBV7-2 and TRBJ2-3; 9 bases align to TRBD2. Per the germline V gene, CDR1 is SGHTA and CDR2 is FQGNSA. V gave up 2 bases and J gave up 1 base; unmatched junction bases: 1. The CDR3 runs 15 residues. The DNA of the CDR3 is TGTGCCAGCAGCTTACGACTAGCGGGCACAGATACGCAGTATTTT. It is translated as CASSLRLAGTDTQYF.

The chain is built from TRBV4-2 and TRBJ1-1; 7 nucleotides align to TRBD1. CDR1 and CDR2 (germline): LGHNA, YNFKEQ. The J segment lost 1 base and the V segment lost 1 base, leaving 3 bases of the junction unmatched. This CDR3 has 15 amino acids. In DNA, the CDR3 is TGTGCCAGCAGCCAAGTAACAGGGGCGAACACTGAAGCTTTCTTT. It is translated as CASSQVTGANTEAFF.

Here the CDR3 reads CASSQVGGELFF. For the CDR3, the DNA is TGTGCCAGCAGCCAAGTTGGCGGGGAGCTGTTTTTT. This chain connects TRBV3-1 (or the pseudogene TRBV3-2) to TRBJ2-2; D is unclear. The ends were cut back, 1 base at V and 7 bases at J, with 4 bases in the middle. Germline CDR1 LGHDT, CDR2 YNNKEL (reference sequence). CDR3 length equals 12 residues.

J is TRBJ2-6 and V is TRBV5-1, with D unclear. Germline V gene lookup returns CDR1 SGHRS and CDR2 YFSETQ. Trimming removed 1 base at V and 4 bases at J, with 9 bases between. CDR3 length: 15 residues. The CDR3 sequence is CASSLWSAGANVLTF. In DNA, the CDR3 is TGCGCCAGCAGCTTGTGGAGTGCGGGGGCCAACGTCCTGACTTTC.

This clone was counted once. DNA of the CDR3: TGCGCCAGCAGCGCGGGACAGGGCTTTACTGAGCAGTTCTTC. It translates to CASSAGQGFTEQFF. The V gene is TRBV5-1, the J gene TRBJ2-1, with 9 bases lining up with TRBD1. Germline V gives CDR1 SGHRS, CDR2 YFSETQ. This CDR3 comprises 14 residues. V lost 4 bases and J lost 9; bases outside the gene matches: 8.

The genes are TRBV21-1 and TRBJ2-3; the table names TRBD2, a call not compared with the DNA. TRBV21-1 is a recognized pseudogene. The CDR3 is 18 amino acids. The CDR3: CATIPMGLAGVSTDTQYF. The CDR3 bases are TGTGCCACCATTCCAATGGGACTAGCGGGGGTTAGCACAGATACGCAGTATTTT.

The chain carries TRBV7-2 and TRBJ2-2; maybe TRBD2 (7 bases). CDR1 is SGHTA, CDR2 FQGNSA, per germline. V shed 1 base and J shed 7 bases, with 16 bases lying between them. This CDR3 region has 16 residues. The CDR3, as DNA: TGTGCCAGCAGCTTAGGAATCGGGGGGCTGGGCGGGGAGCTGTTTTTT. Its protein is CASSLGIGGLGGELFF.